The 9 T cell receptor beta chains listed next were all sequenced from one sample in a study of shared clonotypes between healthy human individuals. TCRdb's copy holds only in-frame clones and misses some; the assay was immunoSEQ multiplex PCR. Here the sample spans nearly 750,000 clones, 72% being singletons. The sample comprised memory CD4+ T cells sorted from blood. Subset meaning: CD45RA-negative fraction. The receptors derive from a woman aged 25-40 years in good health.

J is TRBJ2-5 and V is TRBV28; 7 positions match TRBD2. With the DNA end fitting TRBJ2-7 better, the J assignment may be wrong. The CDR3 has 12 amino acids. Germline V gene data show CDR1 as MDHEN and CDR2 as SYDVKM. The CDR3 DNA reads TGTGCCAGCAAAGCGGGACTTTACGAGCAGTACTTC. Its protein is CASKAGLYEQYF.

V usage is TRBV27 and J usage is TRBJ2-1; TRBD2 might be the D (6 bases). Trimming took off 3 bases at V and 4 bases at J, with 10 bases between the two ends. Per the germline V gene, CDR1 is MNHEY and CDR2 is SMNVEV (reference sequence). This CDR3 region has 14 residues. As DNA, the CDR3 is TGTGCCAGCAGTTTTTCGGAGGGATACAATGAGCAGTTCTTC. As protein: CASSFSEGYNEQFF.

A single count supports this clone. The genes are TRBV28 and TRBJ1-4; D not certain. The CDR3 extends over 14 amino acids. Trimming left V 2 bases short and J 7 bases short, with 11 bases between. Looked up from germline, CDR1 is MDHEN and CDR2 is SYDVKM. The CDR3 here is CASSLGSAGEKLFF. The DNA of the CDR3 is TGTGCCAGCAGTTTAGGTAGTGCTGGTGAAAAACTGTTTTTT.

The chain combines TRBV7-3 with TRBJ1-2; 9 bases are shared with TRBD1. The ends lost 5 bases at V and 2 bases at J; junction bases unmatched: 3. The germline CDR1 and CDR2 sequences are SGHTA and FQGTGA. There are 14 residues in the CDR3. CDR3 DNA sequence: TGTGCCAGCAGCCTACAGGGGGCCAACTATGGCTACACCTTC. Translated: CASSLQGANYGYTF.

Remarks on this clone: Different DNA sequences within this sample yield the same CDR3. The CDR3 DNA reads as TGTGCCAGCAGCTCCTGGGGGTCTGGAAACACCATATATTTT. Its protein is CASSSWGSGNTIYF. J is TRBJ1-3 and V is TRBV7-2; perhaps TRBD1 as D (5 bases). Germline-derived CDR1 and CDR2 are SGHTA and FQGNSA. V was shortened by 4 bases and J by 1 base, with 8 bases between the two germline ends. This CDR3 is 14 amino acids long.

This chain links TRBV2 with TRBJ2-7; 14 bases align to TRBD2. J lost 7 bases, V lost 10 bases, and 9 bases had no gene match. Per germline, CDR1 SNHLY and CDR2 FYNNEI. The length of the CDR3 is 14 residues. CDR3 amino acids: CATRLAGGPFEQYF. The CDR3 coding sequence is TGTGCCACAAGACTAGCGGGAGGGCCGTTTGAGCAGTACTTC.

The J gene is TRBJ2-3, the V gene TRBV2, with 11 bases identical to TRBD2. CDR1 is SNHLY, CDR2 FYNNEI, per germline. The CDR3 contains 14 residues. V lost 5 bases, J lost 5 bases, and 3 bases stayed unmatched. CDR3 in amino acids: CASSLGLAGDTQYF. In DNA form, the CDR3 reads TGTGCCAGCAGTCTCGGACTAGCGGGAGATACGCAGTATTTT.

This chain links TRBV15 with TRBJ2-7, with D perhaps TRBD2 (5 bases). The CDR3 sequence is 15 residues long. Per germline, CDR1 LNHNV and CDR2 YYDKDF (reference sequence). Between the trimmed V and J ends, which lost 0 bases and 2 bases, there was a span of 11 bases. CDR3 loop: CATSRDLQRAYEQYF. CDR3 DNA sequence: TGTGCCACCAGCAGAGATCTCCAGAGGGCCTACGAGCAGTACTTC.

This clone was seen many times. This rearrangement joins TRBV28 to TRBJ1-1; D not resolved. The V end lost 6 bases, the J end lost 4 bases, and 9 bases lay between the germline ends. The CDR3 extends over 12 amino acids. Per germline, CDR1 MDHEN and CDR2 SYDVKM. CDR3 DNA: TGTGCCAGCAGCCGGGCCGTCACTGAAGCTTTCTTT. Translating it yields CASSRAVTEAFF.